The TCR beta chain described here comes from a study of chemoradiotherapy in HPV16-positive cancers. Findings and limits, study-wide: Better recurrence-free survival went with HPV-responsive T-cell expansion in HPV16-positive patients. During treatment, candidate HPV-specific clones and E7-related motifs expanded in tumor.

The ends were cut back, 3 bases at V and 10 bases at J, with 13 bases in the middle. This CDR3 region has 14 residues. The germline gives CDR1 MNHEY, CDR2 SMNVEV (reference sequence). Over chemoradiotherapy, repertoires were sampled more than once. Sequencing used immunoSEQ multiplex PCR; TCRdb keeps in-frame clones, though not all of them. The table lists 15,000 or so clones, 60% to 85% of them singletons. This clone was observed a single time. Its antigen is not identified. This sequence was found in a human donor with HPV-associated anogenital cancer. This chain joins TRBV27 and TRBJ1-6; weak D call: TRBD1 (5 bases). The sample was acquired from a patient who underwent chemoradiotherapy. CDR3 sequence: CASSFGGEGSPLHF. Here the CDR3 DNA reads TGTGCCAGCAGTTTCGGGGGGGAAGGATCACCCCTCCACTTT.